The TCR beta chain described here comes from a study of graft-versus-host responses after intestinal transplantation. Across the whole study: Recipients received multivisceral, liver-intestinal, or isolated intestinal transplants. All recipients were given anti-thymocyte globulin induction, and tacrolimus and steroids were then administered for about three years.

The method was immunoSEQ multiplex PCR; TCRdb's version includes in-frame clones alone and lacks a portion of them. The repertoire consists of tens of thousands of clones, with 90% to 95% occurring once and the leading ten covering roughly 0.49%. Overall study results and limits: In recipient marrow, GvH clones were found, and some appeared first in ileum or blood.

Trimming took 6 bases from V and 5 from J, leaving 16 bases between them. Germline assignment: CDR1 MNHNY and CDR2 SVGAGI (reference sequence). The CDR3 is 14 amino acids. This clone is a singleton in its sample. As yet, its antigen is unknown. The sequence was obtained from a human donor who received an intestinal transplant. The sequenced sample was unstimulated CD8+ T cells sorted from spleen or lymph node cells, obtained before intestinal transplant. This chain uses TRBV6-6 with TRBJ2-5, with D possibly being TRBD2 (5 bases). The CDR3 coding sequence is TGTGCCAGCAGATCACTAGGGAATGGTGAGACCCAGTACTTC. This codes for CASRSLGNGETQYF.